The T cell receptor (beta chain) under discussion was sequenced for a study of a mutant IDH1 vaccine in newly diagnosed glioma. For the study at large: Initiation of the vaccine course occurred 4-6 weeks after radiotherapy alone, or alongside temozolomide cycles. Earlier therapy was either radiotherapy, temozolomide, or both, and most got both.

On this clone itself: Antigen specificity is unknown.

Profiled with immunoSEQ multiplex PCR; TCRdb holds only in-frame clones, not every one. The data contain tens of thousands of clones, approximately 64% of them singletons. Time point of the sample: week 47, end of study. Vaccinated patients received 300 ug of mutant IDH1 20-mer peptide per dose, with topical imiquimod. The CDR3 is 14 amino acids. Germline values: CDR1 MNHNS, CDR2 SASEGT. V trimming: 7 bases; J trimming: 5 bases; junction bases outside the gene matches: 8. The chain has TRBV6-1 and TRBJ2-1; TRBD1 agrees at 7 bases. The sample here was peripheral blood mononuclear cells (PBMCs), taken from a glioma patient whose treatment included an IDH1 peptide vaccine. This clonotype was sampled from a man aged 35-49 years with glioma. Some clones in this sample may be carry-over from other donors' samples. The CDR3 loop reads CASTSGTANNEQFF. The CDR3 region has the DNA TGTGCCAGCACCTCCGGGACAGCCAACAATGAGCAGTTCTTC.